These 25 T cell receptor beta chains came from one sample sequenced in a study of OX40 agonist ivuxolimab in advanced cancers. The method was immunoSEQ multiplex PCR; TCRdb's version includes in-frame clones alone and lacks a portion of them. In the table there are 55,000 to 70,000 clones, 90% to 95% of which are singletons. The starting material was CD4+ or CD8+ T cells sorted from blood, obtained in a trial of the OX40 agonist ivuxolimab. These receptors originate from an adult with an advanced solid tumor such as melanoma, head and neck, liver or kidney cancer.

This rearrangement joins TRBV27 to TRBJ2-1, with D perhaps matching TRBD1 (5 bases). This CDR3 spans 12 amino acids. In germline, CDR1 is MNHEY, CDR2 SMNVEV (reference sequence). With 5 bases removed from V and 14 bases from J, the gap between germline ends came to 16 bases. In nucleotides, the CDR3 is TGTGCCAGCAGTCCCAGGGTCACCCCGGAGTTCTTC. It translates to CASSPRVTPEFF.

This chain links TRBV11-3 with TRBJ2-7; D might be TRBD1 or TRBD2, each matching 5 bases. The CDR3 runs to 14 residues. From germline, CDR1 is SGHNT and CDR2 YENEEA. V was cut by 4 bases and J by 1 base, with 11 bases left in between. CDR3 amino acids: CASSSQGPSYEQYF. CDR3 nucleotides: TGTGCCAGCAGCTCCCAGGGACCGTCCTACGAGCAGTACTTC.

The chain recombines TRBV2 with TRBJ2-2; 14 bases are a match to TRBD2. The junction had 5 bases not matched to a gene; V was cut back by 7 bases and J by 7 bases. CDR1 and CDR2 (germline): SNHLY, FYNNEI. This CDR3 contains 15 residues. The CDR3 loop is CASTGLAGADGELFF. The DNA for the CDR3 is TGTGCCAGCACGGGACTAGCGGGGGCCGACGGGGAGCTGTTTTTT.

The rearrangement joins TRBV7-8 to TRBJ2-1, with D perhaps matching TRBD2 (5 bases). The CDR3 is made up of 12 amino acids. Trimming took 1 base from V and 10 from J, leaving 8 bases between them. Germline values: CDR1 SGHVS, CDR2 FQNEAQ. The chain's CDR3 is CASSLGGLEQFF. The CDR3 bases are TGTGCCAGCAGCTTAGGAGGGCTCGAGCAGTTCTTC.

The chain combines TRBV5-1 with TRBJ1-1, with D hard to call. Germline V gene lookup returns CDR1 SGHRS and CDR2 YFSETQ. This CDR3 has 16 residues. The V end was cut by 0 bases, the J end by 0 bases, with 12 bases between. The CDR3 DNA reads as TGCGCCAGCAGCTTGGCCCCTTCGGAGGTGAACACTGAAGCTTTCTTT. It yields the protein CASSLAPSEVNTEAFF.

The V call is TRBV6-1, the J call TRBJ1-2, with 7 bases that match TRBD1. Germline lookup yields CDR1 MNHNS and CDR2 SASEGT. The CDR3 extends over 16 amino acids. J was trimmed by 3 bases and V by 3 bases; bases with no gene match: 10. The CDR3 is CASSEDGQEQHYGYTF. The CDR3 coding sequence is TGTGCCAGCAGTGAGGACGGACAGGAACAACACTATGGCTACACCTTC.

This clone was seen a single time. The chain joins TRBV6-1 to TRBJ2-1, with 12 nucleotides matching TRBD2. V trimming: 7 bases; J trimming: 4 bases; junction bases outside the gene matches: 5. The CDR3 has 15 amino acids. Germline CDR1 is MNHNS and CDR2 is SASEGT. The CDR3 loop is CASTILAGGYNEQFF. DNA for the CDR3: TGTGCCAGCACTATACTAGCGGGGGGTTACAATGAGCAGTTCTTC.

The V and J genes are TRBV7-6 and TRBJ1-2; possible D gene TRBD1, 6 bases. Trimming stripped 5 bases from V and 8 bases from J, with 24 bases between. Germline CDR1 SGHVS, CDR2 FNYEAQ. The CDR3 has 16 amino acids. The CDR3 coding sequence is TGTGCCAGCAGCCCCCCGGGGGCAAGTTCCTCGGGGGGCTACACCTTC. This sequence encodes CASSPPGASSSGGYTF. Using reference TRBV7-6 and TRBJ1-2 for the parts outside the CDR3, the full variable domain is GAGVSQSPRYKVTKRGQDVALRCDPISGHVSLYWYRQALGQGPEFLTYFNYEAQQDKSGLPNDRFSAERPEGSISTLTIQRTEQRDSAMYRCASSPPGASSSGGYTFGSGTRLTVV.

The chain couples TRBV10-2 to TRBJ2-2, with D unclear. V lost 7 bases and J 3 bases, leaving 6 bases between the germline ends. The germline V gene has CDR1 WSHSY and CDR2 SAAADI. The CDR3 is made up of 12 amino acids. The CDR3 protein is CASIIDTGELFF. The CDR3 region has the DNA TGCGCCAGCATTATAGACACCGGGGAGCTGTTTTTT.

The chain is built from TRBV6-5 and TRBJ1-1; D gene unclear. V lost 6 bases to trimming and J lost 1 base, with 6 bases between them. The CDR3 covers 12 residues. Germline lookup yields CDR1 MNHEY and CDR2 SVGAGI. The CDR3 DNA reads as TGTGCCAGCAGCGCTTGGAACACTGAAGCTTTCTTT. Residues: CASSAWNTEAFF.

V is TRBV5-6 and J is TRBJ2-1; 13 bases map to TRBD2. Per the germline V gene, CDR1 is SGHDT and CDR2 is YYEEEE. Unmatched junction bases numbered 6, after V lost 4 bases and J lost 8 bases. This CDR3 spans 15 amino acids. The CDR3 reads CASSPTSGGIDEQFF. As DNA, the CDR3 is TGTGCCAGCAGCCCGACTAGCGGGGGGATAGATGAGCAGTTCTTC.

The gene calls are TRBV5-6 and TRBJ1-1; D gene uncertain. The CDR3 has 16 amino acids. V lost 3 bases, J lost 2 bases, and 17 bases lay in between. Germline V gives CDR1 SGHDT, CDR2 YYEEEE. CDR3 DNA sequence: TGTGCCAGCAGCTCAATCACATTGACGGTAAACACTGAAGCTTTCTTT. It is translated as CASSSITLTVNTEAFF.

This chain links TRBV13 with TRBJ2-5; D tentatively reads TRBD1 or TRBD2 (5 bases each). The CDR3 length is 16 residues. Trimming pared 0 bases from V and 0 bases from J, leaving 11 bases between. CDR1 is PRHDT, CDR2 FYEKMQ, per germline (reference sequence). The CDR3 sequence is CASSLGSLGDQETQYF. The CDR3, as DNA: TGTGCCAGCAGCTTAGGCTCATTGGGGGACCAAGAGACCCAGTACTTC.

The V call is TRBV7-9, the J call TRBJ1-5, with D unclear. Looked up from germline, CDR1 is SEHNR and CDR2 is FQNEAQ (reference sequence). The CDR3 contains 12 residues. V was shortened by 3 bases and J by 7 bases, with 7 bases between the two germline ends. The CDR3 nucleotides are TGTGCCAGCAGCTTTTACTCCCAGCCCCAGCATTTT. It codes for CASSFYSQPQHF.

The chain has TRBV7-6 and TRBJ2-3; 7 bases map to TRBD2. Trimming at V came to 5 bases and at J to 3 bases, leaving 8 bases not matched to a gene. The CDR3 is made up of 15 amino acids. The V gene's germline CDR1 is SGHVS and CDR2 FNYEAQ. CDR3 bases: TGTGCCAGCAGCCCACCGACGGGGGGTACAGATACGCAGTATTTT. Protein product: CASSPPTGGTDTQYF.

V is TRBV27 and J is TRBJ1-5, with D possibly TRBD1 on 6 matching bases. V was trimmed by 5 bases and J by 3 bases, leaving 11 bases between them. Germline CDR1 and CDR2: MNHEY and SMNVEV (reference sequence). The CDR3 extends over 14 amino acids. CDR3 loop: CASSPQGINQPQHF. CDR3 DNA: TGTGCCAGCAGTCCCCAGGGGATCAATCAGCCCCAGCATTTT.

The rearrangement joins TRBV9 to TRBJ2-3, with 8 bases aligning to TRBD1. Germline V gene data show CDR1 as SGDLS and CDR2 as YYNGEE. With V trimmed by 3 bases and J by 0 bases, 3 bases remained unmatched. The CDR3 is made up of 15 amino acids. This CDR3 reads CASSAGQGSTDTQYF. CDR3 coding DNA: TGTGCCAGCAGCGCTGGACAGGGTAGCACAGATACGCAGTATTTT.

The chain carries TRBV10-3 and TRBJ2-1; tentatively, D is TRBD2 (5 bases). Germline-derived CDR1 and CDR2 are ENHRY and SYGVKD. The V gene lost 2 bases and the J gene lost 0 bases, with 14 bases spanning the gap. The CDR3 is 17 residues long. The CDR3 sequence is CAISETISGTSYNEQFF. In DNA form, the CDR3 reads TGTGCCATCAGTGAGACAATAAGCGGAACCTCCTACAATGAGCAGTTCTTC.

The chain recombines TRBV9 with TRBJ1-2; tentatively, D is TRBD1 (6 bases). CDR1 SGDLS and CDR2 YYNGEE come from the germline V gene. The CDR3 length is 16 residues. The V end lost 2 bases, the J end lost 1 base, and 15 bases lay between the germline ends. In DNA, the CDR3 is TGTGCCAGCAGCGTCGATCCGACAGGAGATAACTATGGCTACACCTTC. Residues: CASSVDPTGDNYGYTF. Combining the CDR3 with reference TRBV9 and TRBJ1-2 gives the whole variable domain DSGVTQTPKHLITATGQRVTLRCSPRSGDLSVYWYQQSLDQGLQFLIQYYNGEERAKGNILERFSAQQFPDLHSELNLSSLELGDSALYFCASSVDPTGDNYGYTFGSGTRLTVV.

The chain has TRBV7-6 and TRBJ2-1; D is uncertain. The CDR3 has 12 amino acids. From germline, CDR1 is SGHVS and CDR2 FNYEAQ. V lost 5 bases to trimming and J lost 4 bases, with 6 bases between them. The CDR3 spells CASSGRYNEQFF. CDR3 coding DNA: TGTGCCAGCAGCGGACGATACAATGAGCAGTTCTTC.

The chain is built from TRBV13 and TRBJ2-2; 10 bases match TRBD1. There are 20 residues in the CDR3. Germline values: CDR1 PRHDT, CDR2 FYEKMQ (reference sequence). The V segment lost 5 bases and the J segment 0 bases; nucleotides outside the gene matches: 15. CDR3 protein: CASSVDRGLTKSANTGELFF. CDR3 nucleotides: TGTGCCAGCAGCGTGGACAGGGGGTTAACTAAATCGGCGAACACCGGGGAGCTGTTTTTT.

V is TRBV28 and J is TRBJ1-3; the D is unclear. This CDR3 is built from 13 residues. Germline-derived CDR1 and CDR2 are MDHEN and SYDVKM. Trimming cost V 7 bases and J 3 bases, with 10 bases left between them. The CDR3 DNA sequence: TGTGCCAGCACGACGGGTTATGGAAACACCATATATTTT. Encoded protein: CASTTGYGNTIYF.

The V gene is TRBV5-1, the J gene TRBJ2-7, with TRBD1 identical over 9 bases. Trimming cost V 1 base and J 7 bases; bases outside gene matches: 12. Germline lookup yields CDR1 SGHRS and CDR2 YFSETQ. This CDR3 region has 16 residues. The CDR3 bases are TGCGCCAGCAGCTTGCAGCAGGGACAGGGCCTTGGAGAGCAGTACTTC. Its translation: CASSLQQGQGLGEQYF.

This chain uses TRBV5-7 with TRBJ2-3, with D unclear. TRBV5-7 is an ORF for which the function is uncertain. This CDR3 has 12 amino acids. The V end was cut by 4 bases, the J end by 2 bases, with 5 bases between. The CDR3 loop reads CASSRPTDTQYF. In DNA form, the CDR3 reads TGTGCCAGCAGCCGCCCCACAGATACGCAGTATTTT.

The chain employs TRBV9 and TRBJ1-2; possible D gene TRBD1, 5 bases. The V end lost 2 bases, the J end lost 0 bases, and 11 bases lay between the germline ends. Per the germline V gene, CDR1 is SGDLS and CDR2 is YYNGEE. The CDR3 loop spans 15 amino acids. In DNA, the CDR3 is TGTGCCAGCAGCGTCTGGGGGGGTCCTAACTATGGCTACACCTTC. Encoded protein: CASSVWGGPNYGYTF.